These T cell receptor beta chains were read from a single sample in a study of chemoradiotherapy in HPV16-positive cancers. Using immunoSEQ multiplex PCR, the repertoire was profiled, and TCRdb retains in-frame clones only, with some absent. The sample holds fewer than 35,000 clones, over 85% seen once. This sample comprised blood, obtained from a patient who underwent chemoradiotherapy. The receptor source for this set is a human donor with HPV-associated anogenital cancer. The CDR3 runs from the conserved cysteine through the conserved F or W. The D gene is left open where the match is weak. Some rows have no size entry. The others give once, few or many, or a class for an expanded clone.

J: TRBJ1-1
length: 11
size: .
D: .
V: TRBV20-1
DNA: TGCAGTGCTCGCGCCCTCACTGAAGCTTTCTTT
CDR3: CSARALTEAFF

J: TRBJ1-2
length: 12
size: once
D: TRBD1
V: TRBV6-5
DNA: TGTGCCAGCAGAACAGGGGGCGGTGGCTACACCTTC
CDR3: CASRTGGGGYTF

J: TRBJ1-2
length: 16
size: .
D: TRBD1
V: TRBV5-1
DNA: TGCGCCAGCAGAGATCGGGGGGACAGGGTAAACTATGGCTACACCTTC
CDR3: CASRDRGDRVNYGYTF

J: TRBJ1-5
length: 13
size: .
D: .
V: TRBV2
DNA: TGTGCCAGCAACCTACACCACGGTCAGCCCCAGCATTTT
CDR3: CASNLHHGQPQHF

J: TRBJ1-4
length: 15
size: .
D: .
V: TRBV7-3
DNA: TGTGCCAGCAGCTTAACGGGGGGACCTAATGAAAAACTGTTTTTT
CDR3: CASSLTGGPNEKLFF

J: TRBJ2-7
length: 17
size: .
D: TRBD1
V: TRBV28
DNA: TGTGCCAGCAGTTTAAGGGACAGGTCCGCTGGCTCCTACGAGCAGTACTTC
CDR3: CASSLRDRSAGSYEQYF

J: TRBJ1-1
length: 14
size: .
D: .
V: TRBV19
DNA: TGTGCCAGTAGTACCCAGGGTTGGCACACTGAAGCTTTCTTT
CDR3: CASSTQGWHTEAFF

J: TRBJ2-2
length: 17
size: .
D: .
V: TRBV19
DNA: TGTGCCAGTATCGCCAGGGGGAGCGGGGTCTACACCGGGGAGCTGTTTTTT
CDR3: CASIARGSGVYTGELFF

J: TRBJ1-1
length: 14
size: .
D: .
V: TRBV10-3
DNA: TGTGCCATCAGAGCAGGGGAATCGAACACTGAAGCTTTCTTT
CDR3: CAIRAGESNTEAFF

J: TRBJ2-3
length: 14
size: .
D: .
V: TRBV4-1
DNA: TGCGCCAGCAGCCAAATAAGATCTAAGGATACGCAGTATTTT
CDR3: CASSQIRSKDTQYF

J: TRBJ1-3
length: 14
size: few
D: .
V: TRBV18
DNA: TGTGCCAGCTCACCACCGGAGGTTGGAAACACCATATATTTT
CDR3: CASSPPEVGNTIYF

J: TRBJ2-5
length: 12
size: .
D: .
V: TRBV18
DNA: TGTGCCAGCTCATCTCCAGGGGGGGAGCAGTACTTC
CDR3: CASSSPGGEQYF

J: TRBJ2-7
length: 14
size: .
D: TRBD1
V: TRBV9
DNA: TGTGCCAGCAGCGCCGGGACAGGGGGCTACGAGCAGTACTTC
CDR3: CASSAGTGGYEQYF

J: TRBJ1-3
length: 11
size: .
D: .
V: TRBV20-1
DNA: TGCAGTGCTACTACTGGAAACACCATATATTTT
CDR3: CSATTGNTIYF

J: TRBJ2-5
length: 14
size: .
D: .
V: TRBV7-9
DNA: TGTGCCAGCAGCTTACAGGGAAGGCAAGAGACCCAGTACTTC
CDR3: CASSLQGRQETQYF

J: TRBJ1-5
length: 14
size: .
D: .
V: TRBV5-6
DNA: TGTGCCAGCAGCTGGAGGGGGGTGGGTCAGCCCCAGCATTTT
CDR3: CASSWRGVGQPQHF

J: TRBJ2-7
length: 14
size: .
D: .
V: TRBV9
DNA: TGTGCCAGCAGCTACGGACAGTCCCTATTAGAGCAGTACTTC
CDR3: CASSYGQSLLEQYF

J: TRBJ2-7
length: 13
size: .
D: .
V: TRBV28
DNA: TGTGCCAGCAGTTTAGGCAGGGTCCACGAGCAGTACTTC
CDR3: CASSLGRVHEQYF

J: TRBJ2-7
length: 12
size: .
D: .
V: TRBV5-1
DNA: TGCGCCAGCAGCTTGGGTGGGGACGAGCAGTACTTC
CDR3: CASSLGGDEQYF

J: TRBJ2-1
length: 14
size: .
D: .
V: TRBV7-6
DNA: TGTGCCAGCAGCTTAGCGGACAGTTACAATGAGCAGTTCTTC
CDR3: CASSLADSYNEQFF

J: TRBJ1-5
length: 15
size: .
D: .
V: TRBV6-5
DNA: TGTGCCAGCAGTTACTCCCAGGCTGGCAATCAGCCCCAGCATTTT
CDR3: CASSYSQAGNQPQHF

J: TRBJ2-7
length: 14
size: few
D: .
V: TRBV5-1
DNA: TGCGCCAGCAGCTTGGGAATAGGGTTAAACGAGCAGTACTTC
CDR3: CASSLGIGLNEQYF

J: TRBJ1-5
length: 13
size: .
D: .
V: TRBV9
DNA: TGTGCCAGCAGCACATCACCGAGGCAGCCCCAGCATTTT
CDR3: CASSTSPRQPQHF

J: TRBJ2-1
length: 13
size: .
D: TRBD2
V: TRBV7-3
DNA: TGTGCCAGCAGCTTAGGACTAGCTGATGAGCAGTTCTTC
CDR3: CASSLGLADEQFF

J: TRBJ2-5
length: 15
size: .
D: .
V: TRBV25-1
DNA: TGTGCCAGCAGTGAATATAAGGGTATGGGAGAGACCCAGTACTTC
CDR3: CASSEYKGMGETQYF

J: TRBJ2-5
length: 14
size: .
D: .
V: TRBV6-1
DNA: TGTGCCAGTACGGGCGGGGCCCCGGGGGAGACCCAGTACTTC
CDR3: CASTGGAPGETQYF

J: TRBJ2-6
length: 18
size: .
D: .
V: TRBV7-2
DNA: TGTGCCAGCAGCTTATCGTTGGGCAGGGGTTCTGGGGCCAACGTCCTGACTTTC
CDR3: CASSLSLGRGSGANVLTF

J: TRBJ2-7
length: 15
size: .
D: TRBD1
V: TRBV9
DNA: TGTGCCAGCAGCCACCAGGGACAGGGGGACTACGAGCAGTACTTC
CDR3: CASSHQGQGDYEQYF

J: TRBJ2-7
length: 15
size: .
D: TRBD1
V: TRBV14
DNA: TGTGCCAGCAGCCAAGAGGGGACAGGACACTACGAGCAGTACTTC
CDR3: CASSQEGTGHYEQYF

J: TRBJ1-2
length: 17
size: .
D: .
V: TRBV27
DNA: TGTGCCAGCAGTACTTCCCCGGCCGCAGGGGCGTGGTATGGCTACACCTTC
CDR3: CASSTSPAAGAWYGYTF

J: TRBJ1-2
length: 13
size: .
D: .
V: TRBV28
DNA: TGTGCCAGCAGTGCAGGGAGGTACTATGGCTACACCTTC
CDR3: CASSAGRYYGYTF

J: TRBJ2-2
length: 16
size: once
D: TRBD2
V: TRBV5-1
DNA: TGCGCCAGCAGCTTGGTTCTAGCGGGAGGTTCCGGGGAGCTGTTTTTT
CDR3: CASSLVLAGGSGELFF

J: TRBJ2-7
length: 14
size: .
D: TRBD2
V: TRBV27
DNA: TGTGCCAGCAGTTTAAAGGGGACTAACTACGAGCAGTACTTC
CDR3: CASSLKGTNYEQYF

J: TRBJ2-5
length: 12
size: .
D: .
V: TRBV11-2
DNA: TGTGCCAGCAGCTACGCCAGGGAGACCCAGTACTTC
CDR3: CASSYARETQYF

J: TRBJ2-7
length: 16
size: .
D: TRBD2
V: TRBV7-8
DNA: TGTGCCAGCAGCTCTGGGGGACTAGCGGGAATATACGAGCAGTACTTC
CDR3: CASSSGGLAGIYEQYF

J: TRBJ1-5
length: 17
size: .
D: .
V: TRBV28
DNA: TGTGCCAGCAGTGGGTCATGGGGGGGTTTGACAAATCAGCCCCAGCATTTT
CDR3: CASSGSWGGLTNQPQHF

J: TRBJ2-1
length: 16
size: .
D: .
V: TRBV28
DNA: TGTGCCAGCAGTATGGACGTTGGAAGCTCCTACAATGAGCAGTTCTTC
CDR3: CASSMDVGSSYNEQFF

J: TRBJ2-1
length: 12
size: .
D: TRBD2
V: TRBV11-3
DNA: TGTGCCAGCAGCTTCAGCGGGGCGAGGCAGTTCTTC
CDR3: CASSFSGARQFF

J: TRBJ1-2
length: 13
size: .
D: .
V: TRBV4-1
DNA: TGCGCCAGCAGCCTCGGGGGGGAGGCTGGCTACACCTTC
CDR3: CASSLGGEAGYTF

J: TRBJ2-7
length: 16
size: .
D: .
V: TRBV6-5
DNA: TGTGCCAGCAGTTACGTAGTCTCCCCCCCTGCTTACGAGCAGTACTTC
CDR3: CASSYVVSPPAYEQYF

J: TRBJ2-6
length: 19
size: .
D: TRBD1
V: TRBV4-3
DNA: TGCGCCAGCAGTCTCGGGGTAGGGACAGGGAACTCTGGGGCCAACGTCCTGACTTTC
CDR3: CASSLGVGTGNSGANVLTF

J: TRBJ2-5
length: 13
size: .
D: .
V: TRBV18
DNA: TGTGCCAGCTCACCCCGAAACGGGGAGACCCAGTACTTC
CDR3: CASSPRNGETQYF

J: TRBJ1-4
length: 20
size: .
D: .
V: TRBV19
DNA: TGTGCCAGTAGTATAGGTGGCTCTCTAATCGACGACCAATGGGACGAAAAACTGTTTTTT
CDR3: CASSIGGSLIDDQWDEKLFF

J: TRBJ2-5
length: 14
size: once
D: .
V: TRBV28
DNA: TGTGCCAGCAGTTTGTCAGGGAGTCTGAAGACCCAGTACTTC
CDR3: CASSLSGSLKTQYF

J: TRBJ2-5
length: 15
size: once
D: .
V: TRBV7-2
DNA: TGTGCCAGCAGCAACTCAGGGACACTCCAAGAGACCCAGTACTTC
CDR3: CASSNSGTLQETQYF

J: TRBJ1-4
length: 14
size: .
D: .
V: TRBV4-1
DNA: TGCGCCAGCAGCTACCGACAGAGTAATGAAAAACTGTTTTTT
CDR3: CASSYRQSNEKLFF

J: TRBJ2-1
length: 16
size: .
D: .
V: TRBV7-9
DNA: TGTGCCAGCAGCCTCGAGGGTTGGGGGGAGACCAATGAGCAGTTCTTC
CDR3: CASSLEGWGETNEQFF

J: TRBJ1-5
length: 12
size: .
D: .
V: TRBV7-9
DNA: TGTGCCAGCAGCACCCTAAATCAGCCCCAGCATTTT
CDR3: CASSTLNQPQHF

J: TRBJ2-7
length: 13
size: .
D: .
V: TRBV27
DNA: TGTGCCAGCAGTGGCGGGGGCAGGTACGAGCAGTACTTC
CDR3: CASSGGGRYEQYF

J: TRBJ2-3
length: 15
size: .
D: .
V: TRBV10-3
DNA: TGTGCCATCAGTGACATCGGGACCAGCACAGATACGCAGTATTTT
CDR3: CAISDIGTSTDTQYF

J: TRBJ2-7
length: 14
size: .
D: .
V: TRBV14
DNA: TGTGCCAGCAGCCTCAGACCGGTCACCTACGAGCAGTACTTC
CDR3: CASSLRPVTYEQYF

J: TRBJ2-7
length: 13
size: .
D: .
V: TRBV15
DNA: TGTGCCACCAGCAGAGAGCAGGGGTACGAGCAGTACTTC
CDR3: CATSREQGYEQYF

J: TRBJ2-7
length: 14
size: .
D: TRBD1
V: TRBV2
DNA: TGTGCCAGCAGTGGGGACAGGGGGCGTTACGAGCAGTACTTC
CDR3: CASSGDRGRYEQYF

J: TRBJ1-1
length: 13
size: .
D: .
V: TRBV29-1
DNA: TGCAGCGTGGACAGTGGGACAAGCTTTGAAGCTTTCTTT
CDR3: CSVDSGTSFEAFF

J: TRBJ2-3
length: 12
size: .
D: .
V: TRBV7-2
DNA: TGTGCCAGCAAGCGGGGCACAGATACGCAGTATTTT
CDR3: CASKRGTDTQYF

J: TRBJ2-1
length: 15
size: .
D: TRBD2
V: TRBV5-1
DNA: TGCGCCAGCAGCCAAACTAGCGGCTCCTACAATGAGCAGTTCTTC
CDR3: CASSQTSGSYNEQFF

J: TRBJ1-4
length: 13
size: few
D: .
V: TRBV18
DNA: TGTGCCAGCCATCGATCGGGTAATGAAAAACTGTTTTTT
CDR3: CASHRSGNEKLFF

J: TRBJ2-7
length: 14
size: .
D: TRBD1
V: TRBV2
DNA: TGTGCCAGCAGGACCTGGGACAGGGTCTACGAGCAGTACTTC
CDR3: CASRTWDRVYEQYF